The text below deals with one T cell receptor beta chain. Its antigen remains unidentified. Germline loops: CDR1 SGHRS, CDR2 YFSETQ. CDR3 size: 17 residues. V was clipped by 0 bases and J by 2 bases; unmatched bases: 7. The data originate from a study of beta chain features in type 1 diabetes. Study-wide results and limits: Insertion counts at VDJ junctions were lower in type 1 diabetes patients, who also showed more deletions there. People with Type 1 diabetes carried modestly yet significantly shorter TCRB CDR3s in all four CD4+ subsets.

The single heparinised draw taken from each donor contained around 100 mL of blood on average. What was sequenced were expressed TCRB transcripts, since all of the isolated RNA had been reverse transcribed. The data were produced by immunoSEQ multiplex PCR, yet TCRdb's version contains in-frame clones alone and is incomplete. The sample has around 70,000 clones; just under 50% are singletons. The rearrangement uses TRBV5-1 and TRBJ1-5, with 8 nucleotides matching TRBD1. This sequence was found in a man aged 25 to 45 with type 1 diabetes. Sequencing used central memory CD4+ T cells from blood. This CDR3 is CASSLEPQGAGNQPQHF. The CDR3 region has the DNA TGCGCCAGCAGCTTGGAACCCCAGGGGGCTGGCAATCAGCCCCAGCATTTT.